The next 21 T cell receptor beta chains were all read from a single sample in a study of T cell repertoires in aging, cancer and after chemotherapy. Multiplex touch-down PCR with TRB-A/B primers amplified rearranged V-D-J TRB sequences. TCRdb passed the multiplex PCR reads through MiXCR, listing each CDR3 protein once. Among more than 2,000 distinct CDR3 sequences listed, roughly 25% were seen once. Peripheral blood genomic DNA, not sorted cells or RNA, was the template. Sequenced: blood. All receptors come from a human donor with a solid tumor.

The CDR3 nucleotides are TGTGCCAGCAGCTTAGCGCTCCTGCGGTTGTATGTAGATACGCAGTATTTT. Protein: CASSLALLRLYVDTQYF. V is TRBV7-2 and J is TRBJ2-3; D is unclear. CDR1 and CDR2 (germline): SGHTA, FQGNSA. The CDR3 extends over 17 amino acids. Trimming took 0 bases from V and 5 from J, leaving 18 bases between them. The variable domain in full, with the rest retrieved from reference TRBV7-2 and TRBJ2-3, is GAGVSQSPSNKVTEKGKDVELRCDPISGHTALYWYRQSLGQGLEFLIYFQGNSAPDKSGLPSDRFSAERTGGSVSTLTIQRTQQEDSAVYLCASSLALLRLYVDTQYFGPGTRLTVL.

Notes on this clonotype: The junction departs from germline at one end; a sequencing error may be responsible. The V and J genes are TRBV4-1 and TRBJ1-2; D uncertain. Germline-derived CDR1 and CDR2 are MGHRA and YSYEKL. The CDR3 is 11 residues long. In DNA form, the CDR3 reads TGCGCCAGCAGCCAAGATACGGGTATCTGCTTC. This gives the protein CASSQDTGICF.

The chain couples TRBV12-3 or TRBV12-4 to TRBJ2-3; D might be TRBD1 (6 bases). Between the trimmed V and J ends, which lost 6 bases and 0 bases, there was a span of 13 bases. CDR3 length: 15 residues. CDR3 DNA: TGTGCCAGCAGGAACAGGGTTGTCAGCACAGATACGCAGTATTTT. Amino acids: CASRNRVVSTDTQYF.

By share, this clonotype ranks as medium-sized. The J gene is TRBJ2-1, the V gene TRBV12-3 or TRBV12-4; 8 bases are shared with TRBD2. There are 15 residues in the CDR3. Germline trimming cut 7 bases from V and 9 bases from J; bases unmatched to any gene: 14. Here the CDR3 reads CASTRYSVAGGEQFF. The CDR3 coding sequence is TGTGCCAGCACTCGGTATAGCGTGGCGGGAGGTGAGCAGTTCTTC.

This chain links TRBV5-4 with TRBJ2-3; TRBD2 matches 8 bases. Germline-derived CDR1 and CDR2 are SGHNT and YYREEE (reference sequence). CDR3 size: 15 residues. Trimming took 0 bases from V and 6 from J; bases not matched to a gene: 6. The CDR3 region has the DNA TGTGCCAGCAGCTTGGAGGGCGGGAGGTACGATACGCAGTATTTT. This encodes CASSLEGGRYDTQYF.

This clonotype is labeled medium-sized. V and J are TRBV4-1 and TRBJ2-4, with D hard to call. The CDR3 spans 18 residues. Germline loops: CDR1 MGHRA, CDR2 YSYEKL. The germline V and J ends were trimmed by 1 base and 0 bases, with 16 bases remaining between them. CDR3 sequence reads: CASSQGPSKSLAKNIQYF. The CDR3 DNA sequence: TGCGCCAGCAGCCAAGGTCCTTCAAAATCCCTAGCCAAAAACATTCAGTACTTC.

This clonotype was counted between two and nine times. Here the CDR3 reads CASSLSTLSTDTQYF. CDR3 coding DNA: TGCGCCAGCAGCTTATCGACATTGAGCACAGATACGCAGTATTTT. The J gene is TRBJ2-3, the V gene TRBV5-1, with D hard to call. From germline, CDR1 is SGHRS and CDR2 YFSETQ. The CDR3 consists of 15 residues. V lost 2 bases, J lost 0 bases, and 10 bases lay in between.

The chain joins TRBV29-1 to TRBJ2-1, with 7 nucleotides matching TRBD1. The germline V gene has CDR1 SQVTM and CDR2 ANQGSEA. This CDR3 is built from 16 residues. Trimming removed 3 bases from V and 0 bases from J; junction bases left unmatched: 8. The CDR3 is CSVDRGKSGSYNEQFF. In nucleotides, the CDR3 is TGCAGCGTTGACAGGGGGAAAAGCGGCTCCTACAATGAGCAGTTCTTC.

This chain joins TRBV11-3 and TRBJ2-1, with 11 bases fitting TRBD2. The CDR3 sequence is 16 residues long. V was clipped by 5 bases and J by 4 bases; unmatched bases: 7. The germline CDR1 and CDR2 sequences are SGHNT and YENEEA. CDR3 coding DNA: TGTGCCAGCAGCCCAAGACTAGCGGGATCTTACAATGAGCAGTTCTTC. Its translation: CASSPRLAGSYNEQFF.

By share, this clonotype ranks as medium-sized. At one end, the junction sequence differs from germline, possibly due to a read error. The CDR3 is CASSGYGGTIHF. As DNA, the CDR3 is TGTGCCAGCAGTGGTTACGGGGGGACAATCCACTTC. J is TRBJ2-4 and V is TRBV27, with D possibly matching TRBD2 (7 bases). The germline CDR1 and CDR2 sequences are MNHEY and SMNVEV (reference sequence). This CDR3 has 12 residues.

V and J are TRBV19 and TRBJ2-1, with TRBD2 matching 12 bases. This CDR3 contains 14 residues. V dropped 6 bases and J dropped 8; count of bases not matched to a gene: 5. Looked up from germline, CDR1 is LNHDA and CDR2 is SQIVND (reference sequence). CDR3 sequence (DNA): TGTGCCAGTAGCCCGACTAGCGGGAGTTATGAGCAGTTCTTC. This codes for CASSPTSGSYEQFF.

The chain recombines TRBV20-1 with TRBJ2-7; no firm D call. CDR3 length equals 12 residues. CDR1 and CDR2 (germline): DFQATT, SNEGSKA (reference sequence). Deletions cut 2 bases from V and 5 bases from J, with 10 bases between. This CDR3 reads CSARSPVNEQYF. For the CDR3, the DNA is TGCAGTGCTAGATCCCCGGTCAACGAGCAGTACTTC.

This clonotype is judged medium-sized. The chain uses TRBV19 and TRBJ2-7, with TRBD2 identical over 10 bases. Germline V CDR1 and CDR2: LNHDA, SQIVND (reference sequence). Trimming took 3 bases from V and 1 from J; bases not matched to a gene: 3. The CDR3 loop spans 15 amino acids. The CDR3 is CASSMKLAGSYEQYF. The CDR3 nucleotides read TGTGCCAGTAGTATGAAACTAGCGGGATCCTACGAGCAGTACTTC.

This chain connects TRBV5-1 to TRBJ2-7; 7 nucleotides match TRBD2. The junction had 10 bases not matched to a gene; V was cut back by 0 bases and J by 7 bases. Germline V gene data show CDR1 as SGHRS and CDR2 as YFSETQ. The length of the CDR3 is 15 residues. The CDR3 reads CASSLGVGRKGEQYV. In DNA, the CDR3 is TGCGCCAGCAGCTTGGGTGTCGGGAGGAAAGGGGAGCAGTACGTC.

By share, this clonotype counts as medium-sized. The chain recombines TRBV7-9 with TRBJ2-3, with a possible D match to TRBD2 (5 bases). The germline V gene encodes CDR1 SEHNR and CDR2 FQNEAQ (reference sequence). The ends were cut back, 4 bases at V and 3 bases at J, with 14 bases in the middle. This CDR3 has 15 amino acids. The CDR3 sequence: CASSSVLAGTDTQYF. The CDR3 DNA follows: TGTGCCAGCAGCTCCGTCCTAGCTGGAACAGATACGCAGTATTTT.

This clonotype has just one count. A much larger clone lies one base from this, so it may be a read error. The chain links TRBV6-5 to TRBJ2-7; 13 positions agree with TRBD2. This CDR3 spans 15 amino acids. Germline V gives CDR1 MNHEY, CDR2 SVGAGI. Trimming took 5 bases from V and 1 from J; bases not matched to a gene: 2. DNA for the CDR3: TGTGCCAGCAGTGGGGGACTAGCGGGATCCTACGAGCAGTACTTC. Its translation is CASSGGLAGSYEQYF.

In its sample, this clonotype was seen a few times. CDR3 amino acids: CASSLEGGSSGNTIYF. CDR3 sequence (DNA): TGCGCCAGCAGCTTGGAAGGGGGAAGCTCTGGAAACACCATATATTTT. The rearrangement joins TRBV5-1 to TRBJ1-3, with a possible D match to TRBD1 (6 bases). This CDR3 has 16 amino acids. Germline CDR1 is SGHRS and CDR2 is YFSETQ. V was shortened by 0 bases and J by 0 bases, with 10 bases between the two germline ends. Full variable domain (rest looked up from reference TRBV5-1 and TRBJ1-3): KAGVTQTPRYLIKTRGQQVTLSCSPISGHRSVSWYQQTPGQGLQFLFEYFSETQRNKGNFPGRFSGRQFSNSRSEMNVSTLELGDSALYLCASSLEGGSSGNTIYFGEGSWLTVV.

In this sample, this clonotype turned up once. The chain employs TRBV19 and TRBJ2-1; 11 bases align to TRBD2. The CDR3 contains 16 residues. Trimming took 6 bases from V and 5 from J; bases not matched to a gene: 9. Per the germline V gene, CDR1 is LNHDA and CDR2 is SQIVND (reference sequence). The CDR3 DNA reads TGTGCCAGTAGCCCGACTAGCGGGATTAAGGACAATGAGCAGTTCTTC. It codes for CASSPTSGIKDNEQFF.

This clonotype has only a few counts. The chain links TRBV12-5 to TRBJ2-2, with TRBD1 matching 7 bases. Germline V lookup: CDR1 LGHNT, CDR2 FRNRAP. The CDR3 covers 16 residues. Germline trimming cut 3 bases from V and 6 bases from J; bases unmatched to any gene: 10. CDR3 sequence reads: CASGLEEGGLAGELFF. In DNA form, the CDR3 reads TGTGCTAGTGGTTTAGAGGAAGGGGGCCTGGCCGGGGAGCTGTTTTTT.

This clonotype was detected a few times. V is TRBV20-1 and J is TRBJ1-2; a possible D gene is TRBD1 (6 bases). The CDR3 is 11 amino acids. Looked up from germline, CDR1 is DFQATT and CDR2 is SNEGSKA (reference sequence). V lost 5 bases, J lost 4 bases, and 8 bases lay in between. CDR3: CSAGQLYGYTF. CDR3 DNA sequence: TGCAGTGCTGGACAGCTCTATGGCTACACCTTC.

The chain is built from TRBV18 and TRBJ2-5; the D gene could be TRBD1 or TRBD2 (5 bases each). Trimming removed 6 bases at V and 5 bases at J, with 22 bases between. The V gene's germline CDR1 is KGHSH and CDR2 LQKENI. The CDR3 covers 16 residues. The CDR3 DNA reads TGTGCCAGCTCTGCCCGGGACCCATGGGGCAGGGAGACCCAGTACTTC. This gives the protein CASSARDPWGRETQYF. Supplemented by reference TRBV18 and TRBJ2-5, the full variable domain reads NAGVMQNPRHLVRRRGQEARLRCSPMKGHSHVYWYRQLPEEGLKFMVYLQKENIIDESGMPKERFSAEFPKEGPSILRIQQVVRGDSAAYFCASSARDPWGRETQYFGPGTRLLVL.